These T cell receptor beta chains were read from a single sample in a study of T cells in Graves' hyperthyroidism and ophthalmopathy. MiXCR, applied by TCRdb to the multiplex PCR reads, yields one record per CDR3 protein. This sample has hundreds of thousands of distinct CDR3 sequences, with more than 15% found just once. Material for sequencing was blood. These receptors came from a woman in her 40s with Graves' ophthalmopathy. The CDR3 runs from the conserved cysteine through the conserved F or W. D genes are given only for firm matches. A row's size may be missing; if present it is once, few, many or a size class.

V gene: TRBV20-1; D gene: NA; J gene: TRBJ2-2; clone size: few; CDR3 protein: CSARWTSGGGELFF; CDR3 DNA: TGCAGTGCTAGGTGGACGAGTGGTGGCGGGGAGCTGTTTTTT
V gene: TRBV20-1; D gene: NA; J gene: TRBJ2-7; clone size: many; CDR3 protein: CSASGGRSYEQYF; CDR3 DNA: TGCAGTGCTAGTGGGGGCCGGAGTTACGAGCAGTACTTC
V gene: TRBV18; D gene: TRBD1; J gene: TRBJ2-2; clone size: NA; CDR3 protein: CASSPRTGQANTGELFF; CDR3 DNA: TGTGCCAGCTCACCCCGGACCGGACAGGCGAACACCGGGGAGCTGTTTTTT
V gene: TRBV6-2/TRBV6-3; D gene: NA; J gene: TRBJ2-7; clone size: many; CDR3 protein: CASSYNARKGAYEQYF; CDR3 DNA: TGTGCCAGCAGTTACAATGCTCGGAAGGGGGCCTACGAGCAGTACTTC
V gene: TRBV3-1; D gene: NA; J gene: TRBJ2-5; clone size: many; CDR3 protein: CASSQVGAGIQETQYF; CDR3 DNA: TGTGCCAGCAGCCAAGTCGGTGCTGGAATCCAAGAGACCCAGTACTTC
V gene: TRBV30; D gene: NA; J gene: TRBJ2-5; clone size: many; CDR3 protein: CAWSVVETQYF; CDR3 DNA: TGTGCCTGGAGTGTAGTGGAGACCCAGTACTTC
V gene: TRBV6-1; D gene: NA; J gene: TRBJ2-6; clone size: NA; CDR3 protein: CASRTLASGANVLTF; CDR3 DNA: TGTGCCAGCAGAACACTGGCCTCTGGGGCCAACGTCCTGACTTTC
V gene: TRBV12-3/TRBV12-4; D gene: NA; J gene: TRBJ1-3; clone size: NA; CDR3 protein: CASSFSMSNSGNTIYF; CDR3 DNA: TGTGCCAGCAGTTTTAGTATGAGTAACTCTGGAAACACCATATATTTT
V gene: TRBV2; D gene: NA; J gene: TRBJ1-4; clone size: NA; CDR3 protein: CASSGVSTNEKLFF; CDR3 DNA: TGTGCCAGCAGTGGGGTGTCAACTAATGAAAAACTGTTTTTT
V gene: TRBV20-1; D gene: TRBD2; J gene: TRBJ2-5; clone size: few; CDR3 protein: CSARQKRGVRETQYF; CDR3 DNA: TGCAGTGCTAGGCAGAAGCGGGGGGTGCGGGAGACCCAGTACTTC
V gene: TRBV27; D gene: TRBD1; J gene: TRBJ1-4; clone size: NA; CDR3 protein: CASSSPGTGGEKLFF; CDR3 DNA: TGTGCCAGCAGTTCCCCGGGGACAGGGGGTGAAAAACTGTTTTTT
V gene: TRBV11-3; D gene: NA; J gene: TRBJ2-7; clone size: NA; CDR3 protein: CASSQRFGEQYF; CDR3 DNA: TGTGCCAGCAGCCAACGGTTCGGCGAGCAGTACTTC
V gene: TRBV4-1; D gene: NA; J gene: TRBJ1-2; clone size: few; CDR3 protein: CASSQDGRGGGYTF; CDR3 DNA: TGCGCCAGCAGCCAGGACGGCAGGGGCGGTGGCTACACCTTC
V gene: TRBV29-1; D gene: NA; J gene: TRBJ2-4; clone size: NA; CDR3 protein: CSVVGRSAKNIQYF; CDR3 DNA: TGCAGCGTTGTTGGGCGATCAGCCAAAAACATTCAGTACTTC
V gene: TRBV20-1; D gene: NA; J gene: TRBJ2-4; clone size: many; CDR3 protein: CSARRGDIQYF; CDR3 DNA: TGCAGTGCTAGACGAGGTGACATTCAGTACTTC
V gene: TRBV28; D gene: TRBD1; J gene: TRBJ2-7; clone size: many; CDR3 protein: CASRRGQAIYEQYF; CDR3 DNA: TGTGCCAGCAGACGAGGACAGGCTATCTACGAGCAGTACTTC
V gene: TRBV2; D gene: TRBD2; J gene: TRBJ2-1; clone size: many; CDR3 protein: CASTLGIAGGYNEQFF; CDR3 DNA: TGTGCCAGCACCCTGGGGATAGCGGGAGGTTACAATGAGCAGTTCTTC
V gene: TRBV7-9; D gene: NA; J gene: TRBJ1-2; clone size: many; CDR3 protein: CASSLVDSLGGGYTF; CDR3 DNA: TGTGCCAGCAGCTTAGTGGACAGCCTGGGGGGAGGCTACACCTTC
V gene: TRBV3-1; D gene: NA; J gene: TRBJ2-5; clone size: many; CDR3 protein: CASSLSGRQETQYF; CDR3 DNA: TGTGCCAGCAGCCTCTCTGGACGCCAAGAGACCCAGTACTTC
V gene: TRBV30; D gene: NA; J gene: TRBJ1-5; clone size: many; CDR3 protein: CAWSSGNQPQHF; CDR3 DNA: TGTGCCTGGAGCTCGGGCAATCAGCCCCAGCATTTT
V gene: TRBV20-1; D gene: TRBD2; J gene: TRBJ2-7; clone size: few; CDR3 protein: CSARPGREASEQYF; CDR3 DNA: TGCAGTGCGCGGCCGGGGCGGGAGGCAAGCGAGCAGTACTTC
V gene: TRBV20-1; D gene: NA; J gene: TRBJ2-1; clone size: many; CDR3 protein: CSAKGVGRDEQFF; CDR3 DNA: TGCAGTGCCAAGGGGGTAGGTCGGGATGAGCAGTTCTTC
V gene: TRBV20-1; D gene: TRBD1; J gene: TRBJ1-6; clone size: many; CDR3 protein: CSASAGTGASPLHF; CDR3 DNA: TGCAGTGCTTCCGCCGGGACAGGTGCTTCACCCCTCCACTTT
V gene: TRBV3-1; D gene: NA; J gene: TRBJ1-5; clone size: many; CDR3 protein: CASSQEGAGAQPQHF; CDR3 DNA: TGTGCCAGCAGCCAAGAAGGGGCGGGGGCCCAGCCCCAGCATTTT
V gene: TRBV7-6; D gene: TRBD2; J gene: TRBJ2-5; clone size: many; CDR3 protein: CASSINTGLAGVETQYF; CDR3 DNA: TGTGCCAGCAGCATAAATACGGGACTAGCGGGAGTTGAGACCCAGTACTTC
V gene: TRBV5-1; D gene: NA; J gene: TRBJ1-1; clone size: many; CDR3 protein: CASSFSDMNTEAFF; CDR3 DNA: TGCGCCAGCAGCTTCTCAGATATGAACACTGAAGCTTTCTTT